This paragraph covers one T cell receptor beta chain sequence. Germline V CDR1 and CDR2: ENHRY, SYGVKD. There are 14 residues in the CDR3. The junction had 5 bases not matched to a gene; V was cut back by 4 bases and J by 5 bases. This sample is drawn from a study of blood T cell repertoires in COVID-19. Background on the study: PBMCs, B-cell-depleted T cells, or T cells provided the cDNA or gDNA that made up the material.

In the original workflow: Amplification of reference gene primers provided the estimated nucleated cell counts. Clones were sequenced by immunoSEQ multiplex PCR, and TCRdb holds only the in-frame ones, with some missing. That table is the source of V, J and clone size, and D and trimming were worked out from the DNA. The sample lists a few hundred thousand clones, around 90% occurring once. This chain connects TRBV10-3 to TRBJ2-1; 7 positions agree with TRBD2. The sequence was obtained from a middle-aged man with acute or convalescent COVID-19. The material sequenced was peripheral blood. CDR3 nucleotides: TGTGCCATCAGTGGGGGGAGGGCCCACAATGAGCAGTTCTTC. Translation: CAISGGRAHNEQFF.